The sample holds many counts of the clone carrying this T cell receptor beta chain. The antigen remains undetermined. RNA transcripts served as template for amplifying TCR beta CDR3 sequences. The workflow started with a first-round RT-PCR run with HTBI primers and then moved on to a second-round multiplex PCR. MiXCR, run by TCRdb on the multiplex PCR reads, gives a single entry per CDR3 protein. The profile shows about 590,000 distinct CDR3 sequences, roughly 40% of them singletons. This record belongs to a study of Graves' ophthalmopathy and Graves' hyperthyroidism. Trimming removed 4 bases from V and 6 bases from J, with 6 bases in between. Germline V gene data show CDR1 as SQVTM and CDR2 as ANQGSEA. This CDR3 is built from 10 residues. Findings of the study overall: The 13-signature model separated ophthalmopathy from stable hyperthyroidism at approximately 89% sensitivity and about 81% specificity. Blood repertoires reportedly contained most expanded thyroid clonotypes above 0.001 frequency.

The origin of this receptor is an adult man with Graves' hyperthyroidism. This sequence joins TRBV29-1 and TRBJ1-1; D ambiguous. Sequencing was performed on peripheral blood or thyroid tissue (not recorded which). CDR3 DNA: TGCAGCGTTGGGGAAGCTGAAGCTTTCTTT. Translation gives CSVGEAEAFF. Looking up the rest from reference TRBV29-1 and TRBJ1-1 gives the full variable domain: SAVISQKPSRDICQRGTSLTIQCQVDSQVTMMFWYRQQPGQSLTLIATANQGSEATYESGFVIDKFPISRPNLTFSTLTVSNMSPEDSSIYLCSVGEAEAFFGQGTRLTVV.